This is a list of T cell receptor beta chains from one sample in a study of blood T cell repertoires in COVID-19. Method: immunoSEQ multiplex PCR; TCRdb's copy keeps in-frame clones and lacks some. Of more than 95,000 clones listed, about four fifths were seen once; the top ten hold approximately 3.3%. Sequenced input: peripheral blood. All receptors derive from a woman older than 75 with active or convalescent COVID-19. Both conserved end residues are part of each CDR3. Fields, in order: V gene, J gene, clone size, D gene, CDR3 DNA, CDR3 protein. A D gene is named only where the DNA matches it firmly. Clone size is not always given. Where it is, it says once, few, many or a class for expanded clones.

>TRBV28|TRBJ1-4|-|-
TGTGCCAGCAGTTTTAGGCAGGCAACTAATGAAAAACTGTTTTTT
CASSFRQATNEKLFF
>TRBV10-2|TRBJ1-6|-|TRBD1
TGCGCCAGCATAGACGACAGGGGAAATTCACCCCTCCACTTT
CASIDDRGNSPLHF
>TRBV11-2|TRBJ2-1|many|-
TGTGCCAGCAGCTTAGAGGTCGGTAATGAGCAGTTCTTC
CASSLEVGNEQFF
>TRBV5-4|TRBJ1-2|few|TRBD1
TGTGCCAGCAGCTCAGACAGGGGGCAGGGCACCTTC
CASSSDRGQGTF
>TRBV12-3/TRBV12-4|TRBJ1-6|-|-
TGTGCCAGCAGGGGGACTTATAATTCACCCCTCCACTTT
CASRGTYNSPLHF
>TRBV27|TRBJ2-2|few|TRBD1
TGTGCCAGCAGCGTGGTCCGGGACAGGGGGATGTTTTTT
CASSVVRDRGMFF
>TRBV28|TRBJ2-1|-|TRBD2
TGTGCCGGAAAGAGCGGGGGGGGATACAATGAGCAGTTCTTC
CAGKSGGGYNEQFF
>TRBV4-2|TRBJ2-4|-|TRBD2
TGTGCCAGCAGCCAAGAGAACGGACTAGCGGGAGGAATGGTGGCCAAAAACATTCAGTACTTC
CASSQENGLAGGMVAKNIQYF
>TRBV15|TRBJ1-5|-|TRBD1
TGTGCCACCAGCACCGACCGGGACAGCTATTATCAGCCCCAGCATTTT
CATSTDRDSYYQPQHF
>TRBV4-3|TRBJ2-7|few|TRBD2
TGCGCCAGCAGCCGTTCACTAGCGGGAGATTCCCACGAGCAGTACTTC
CASSRSLAGDSHEQYF
>TRBV28|TRBJ2-3|-|TRBD2
TGTGCCAGCAGTTCCATACCTCGGGAGGGCACAGATACGCAGTATTTT
CASSSIPREGTDTQYF
>TRBV5-6|TRBJ1-2|-|-
TGTGCCAGCAGCTTGGACGAGAGAGGCTACACCTTC
CASSLDERGYTF
>TRBV7-2|TRBJ2-5|once|TRBD2
TGTGCCAGCAGCGATACCCGGACTAGCGGGGGGTCGTACCAAGAGACCCAGTACTTC
CASSDTRTSGGSYQETQYF
>TRBV28|TRBJ1-5|few|TRBD1
TGTGCCAGCAGAGGGGACGACAGGGGTATGAGGCCCCAGCATTTT
CASRGDDRGMRPQHF
>TRBV28|TRBJ2-7|-|TRBD1
TGTGCCAGCAGTTTATTCTCAGCCAGGGGGTTCTCCTACGAGCAGTACTTC
CASSLFSARGFSYEQYF
>TRBV7-9|TRBJ1-1|-|TRBD1
TGTGCCAGCAGCTACACAGGGGCTGAAGCTTTCTTT
CASSYTGAEAFF
>TRBV28|TRBJ2-1|-|TRBD1
TGTGCCAGCAGACGTACAGGGGGCGGGGGCTCCTACAATGAGCAGTTCTTC
CASRRTGGGGSYNEQFF
>TRBV5-8|TRBJ1-2|-|TRBD1
TGTGCCAGCAGCTTGGCCGGGACAGGGGCCACCAACTATGGCTACACCTTC
CASSLAGTGATNYGYTF
>TRBV27|TRBJ2-7|few|TRBD1
TGTGCCAGCAGTGCCTCCGGGACAGGGTCCGAGCAGTACTTC
CASSASGTGSEQYF
>TRBV19|TRBJ1-3|-|TRBD1
TGTGCCAGTAGTACAGTCAAGGTGGACAGGGTCGGAAACACCATATATTTT
CASSTVKVDRVGNTIYF
>TRBV5-1|TRBJ1-2|-|-
TGCGCCAGCAGCTTAGGATCGGGCGAGGGTGGCTACACCTTC
CASSLGSGEGGYTF
>TRBV2|TRBJ1-2|-|-
TGTGCCAGCAGCCCCGACAGAAGTCTCTATGGCTACACCTTC
CASSPDRSLYGYTF
>TRBV27|TRBJ1-6|-|-
TGTGCCAGCAGTTTAGGGGGGGGAGGGAATTCACCCCTCCACTTT
CASSLGGGGNSPLHF
>TRBV25-1|TRBJ2-1|-|TRBD1
TGTGCCAGCAGTGAAATGACAGGGGGAGTTTTCAATGAGCAGTTCTTC
CASSEMTGGVFNEQFF
>TRBV6-6|TRBJ2-2|once|TRBD1
TGTGCCAGCAGTTACGCAAACAGGGGCGGCACCGGGGAGCTGTTTTTT
CASSYANRGGTGELFF
>TRBV19|TRBJ1-4|-|TRBD1
TGTGCCAGTAGTATGACAGGGGGAAATGAAAAACTGTTTTTT
CASSMTGGNEKLFF
>TRBV28|TRBJ2-1|-|-
TGTGCCAGCAGTTTAGCAGGTATGGGGCGCTTATACAATGAGCAGTTCTTC
CASSLAGMGRLYNEQFF
>TRBV25-1|TRBJ1-5|many|-
TGTGCCAGCAGTATACTCGCGAGCAATCAGCCCCAGCATTTT
CASSILASNQPQHF
>TRBV10-3|TRBJ1-2|-|TRBD1
TGTGCCATCAATACAGGGGGCGTCTATGGCTACACCTTC
CAINTGGVYGYTF
>TRBV6-2/TRBV6-3|TRBJ2-7|few|-
TGTGCCAGCAGTTACCTTTTTCGGCAGGGCGGCTACGAGCAGTACTTC
CASSYLFRQGGYEQYF
>TRBV5-5|TRBJ1-2|-|-
TGTGCCAGCAGCGGTCGACAGGCCTATGGCTACACCTTC
CASSGRQAYGYTF
>TRBV5-1|TRBJ1-2|few|-
TGCGCCAGCAGCTTAAACAGGGACGCCTATGGCTACACCTTC
CASSLNRDAYGYTF
>TRBV28|TRBJ1-1|-|TRBD1
TGTGCCATATCCCAACAGGGGGTAAGGACTGAAGCTTTCTTT
CAISQQGVRTEAFF
>TRBV2|TRBJ2-2|few|-
TGTGCCAGCAGTGAAGATACAGTAACCGGGGAGCTGTTTTTT
CASSEDTVTGELFF
>TRBV4-2|TRBJ2-4|-|TRBD1
TGTGCCAGCAGCCAGGATAGGACAGGGGGAAACATTCAGTACTTC
CASSQDRTGGNIQYF
>TRBV4-1|TRBJ2-3|-|-
TGCGCCAGCAGCCATCCGGGACTTAGCACAGATACGCAGTATTTT
CASSHPGLSTDTQYF
>TRBV24-1|TRBJ2-2|-|-
TGTGCCACCAGCAGGCGATCGAACACCGGGGAGCTGTTTTTT
CATSRRSNTGELFF
>TRBV7-8|TRBJ1-2|-|-
TGTGCCAGCAGCTTATTTGCACAGCCCTATGGCTACACCTTC
CASSLFAQPYGYTF
>TRBV6-5|TRBJ1-2|once|TRBD1
TGTGCCAGCAGTTACGAGGGACAGGGATGGGGCTACACCTTC
CASSYEGQGWGYTF
>TRBV9|TRBJ1-5|-|TRBD1
TGTGCCAGCAGCGTAGGACAGGGGTCCAATCAGCCCCAGCATTTT
CASSVGQGSNQPQHF
>TRBV6-5|TRBJ1-2|-|TRBD1
TGTGCCAGCAGCAGACAGGGAAGGGGCTATGGCTACACCTTC
CASSRQGRGYGYTF
>TRBV30|TRBJ1-5|few|-
TGTGCCTGGGCACGATCGGGGGATCAGCCCCAGCATTTT
CAWARSGDQPQHF
>TRBV6-5|TRBJ1-5|few|TRBD1
TGTGCCAGCAGTTACTCATTTGGACAGGGCATTCAGCCCCAGCATTTT
CASSYSFGQGIQPQHF